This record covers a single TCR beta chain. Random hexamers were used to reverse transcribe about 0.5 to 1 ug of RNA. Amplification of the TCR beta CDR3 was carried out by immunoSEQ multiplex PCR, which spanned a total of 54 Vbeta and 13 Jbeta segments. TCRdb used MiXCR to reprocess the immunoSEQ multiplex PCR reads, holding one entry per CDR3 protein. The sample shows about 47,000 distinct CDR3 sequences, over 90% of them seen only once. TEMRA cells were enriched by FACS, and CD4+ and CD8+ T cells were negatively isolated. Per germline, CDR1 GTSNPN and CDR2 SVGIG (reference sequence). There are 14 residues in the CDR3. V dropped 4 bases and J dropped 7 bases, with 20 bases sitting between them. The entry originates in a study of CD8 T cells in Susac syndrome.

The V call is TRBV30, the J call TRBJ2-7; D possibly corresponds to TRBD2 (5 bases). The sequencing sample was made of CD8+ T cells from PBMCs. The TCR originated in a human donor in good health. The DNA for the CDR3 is TGTGCCTGGAACGGACTCGGGGAAACGACTGAGCAGTACTTC. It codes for CAWNGLGETTEQYF.